This T cell receptor (beta chain) was captured in a study of blood T cells in healthy people across ages. At the level of the study: In model experiments, template switching was able to capture about one barcoded beta molecule for every two T cells that were present. Study-wide points: While age rose, TCR beta diversity per million T cells dropped in a roughly linear way. Naive T cell percentage showed a strong correlation with TCR beta diversity.

In this sample, this clonotype turned up a few times. Its target is not known. Then a second PCR, running roughly 7 to 11 cycles, was carried out with a sample-barcoded 5' primer and a J-beta primer mix. Each cDNA was tagged by a template-switch adaptor containing 12 random nucleotides. Each CDR3 protein gets one entry after TCRdb re-called the 5' RACE reads with MiXCR. The sample yields 550,000 to 600,000 distinct CDR3 sequences, around 50% seen once. The CDR3 spans 13 residues. Trimming cost V 7 bases and J 2 bases, with 15 bases left between them. CDR1 and CDR2 from the germline V gene are DFQATT and SNEGSKA (reference sequence).

Sequencing was done on a sample of blood. The genes are TRBV20-1 and TRBJ2-7, with D maybe TRBD2 (5 bases). The clonotype was recovered from a man older than 75 in good health. DNA of the CDR3: TGCAGTGGATCGGGGTTCGCCCCCTACGAGCAGTACTTC. It codes for CSGSGFAPYEQYF.